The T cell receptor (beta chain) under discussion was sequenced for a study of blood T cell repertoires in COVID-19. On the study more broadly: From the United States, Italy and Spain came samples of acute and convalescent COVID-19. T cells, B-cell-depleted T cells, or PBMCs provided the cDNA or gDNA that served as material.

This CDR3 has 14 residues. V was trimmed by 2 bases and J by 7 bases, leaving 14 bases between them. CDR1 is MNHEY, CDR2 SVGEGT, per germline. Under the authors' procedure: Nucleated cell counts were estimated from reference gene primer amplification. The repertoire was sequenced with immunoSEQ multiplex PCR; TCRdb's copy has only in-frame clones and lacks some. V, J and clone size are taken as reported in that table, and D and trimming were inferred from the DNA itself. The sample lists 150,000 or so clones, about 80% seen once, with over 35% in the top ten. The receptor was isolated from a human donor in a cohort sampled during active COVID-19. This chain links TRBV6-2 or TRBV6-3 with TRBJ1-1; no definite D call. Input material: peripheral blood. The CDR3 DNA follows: TGTGCCAGCAGTTACCTAGGAGGAGCGTATGAAGCTTTCTTT. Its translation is CASSYLGGAYEAFF.